A single sample gave rise to the 18 T cell receptor beta chains below, sequenced in a study of CD4 T cells in relation to SARS-CoV-2 and coronaviruses. Data came from immunoSEQ multiplex PCR; TCRdb stores just in-frame clones and leaves some out. The profile covers about 54,000 clones, with 90% to 95% appearing a single time and roughly 0.39% taken by the ten largest. Sequencing used naive CD4+ T cells from PBMCs. Subset in this sample: naive CD4+ T cells isolated by negative enrichment. All receptors derive from an adult with COVID-19.

Points on this clone: Relative to the germline gene, one junction end is altered; a read error may explain this. The chain recombines TRBV7-7 with TRBJ2-7; D gene ambiguous. From germline, CDR1 is SSHAT and CDR2 FNYEAQ (reference sequence). The length of the CDR3 is 15 residues. CDR3 nucleotide sequence: TGTGCTAGCAGCACAAGCCAGCGCGGCGTGGGCGAGCAGTACTTC. This gives the protein CASSTSQRGVGEQYF. Variable domain in full (rest from reference TRBV7-7 and TRBJ2-7): GAGVSQSPRYKVTKRGQDVTLRCDPISSHATLYWYQQALGQGPEFLTYFNYEAQPDKSGLPSDRFSAERPEGSISTLTIQRTEQRDSAMYRCASSTSQRGVGEQYFGPGTRLTVT.

The genes are TRBV9 and TRBJ2-1; 10 bases match TRBD1. Germline trimming cut 7 bases from V and 5 bases from J; bases unmatched to any gene: 6. The CDR3 is made up of 14 amino acids. The germline CDR1 and CDR2 sequences are SGDLS and YYNGEE. This CDR3 reads CASGGQGSHNEQFF. CDR3 coding DNA: TGTGCCAGCGGGGGACAGGGGAGCCACAATGAGCAGTTCTTC.

The chain employs TRBV4-3 and TRBJ2-2; D not certain. CDR3 length: 17 amino acids. Per the germline V gene, CDR1 is LGHNA and CDR2 is YSLEER. V dropped 2 bases and J dropped 1 base, with 14 bases sitting between them. CDR3 in amino acids: CASSQYTAAGNTGELFF. Written as DNA, the CDR3 is TGCGCCAGCAGCCAATACACGGCGGCAGGGAACACCGGGGAGCTGTTTTTT.

The V call is TRBV19, the J call TRBJ1-2; 11 bases line up with TRBD1. The V and J ends lost 7 bases and 3 bases, in that order; junction bases with no gene match: 4. Germline V gene sequence: CDR1 LNHDA, CDR2 SQIVND (reference sequence). CDR3 length: 14 residues. The CDR3 region is CASTWTGGDYGYTF. The DNA of the CDR3 is TGTGCCAGTACCTGGACAGGGGGCGACTATGGCTACACCTTC.

A few counts support this clone. The rearrangement uses TRBV6-5 and TRBJ1-5; D not certain. Trimming removed 2 bases at V and 1 base at J, with 6 bases between. CDR1 MNHEY and CDR2 SVGAGI come from the germline V gene. CDR3 length: 14 amino acids. The CDR3 coding sequence is TGTGCCAGCAGTTACAGGCCCAGCAATCAGCCCCAGCATTTT. Protein product: CASSYRPSNQPQHF.

The chain joins TRBV14 to TRBJ2-3; 10 bases map to TRBD2. Germline CDR1 is SGHDN and CDR2 is FVKESK. The J segment lost 7 bases and the V segment lost 4 bases, leaving 2 bases of the junction unmatched. The CDR3 is 13 amino acids. CDR3 in DNA: TGTGCCAGCAGCCTAGCGGGAGGTTATACGCAGTATTTT. Encoded protein: CASSLAGGYTQYF.

The gene calls are TRBV7-8 and TRBJ2-7; D gene ambiguous. The CDR3 has 15 residues. V was clipped by 1 base and J by 0 bases, with 10 bases between them. Germline loops: CDR1 SGHVS, CDR2 FQNEAQ. In DNA form, the CDR3 reads TGTGCCAGCAGCTTAGGGCGTGCCAACTCCTACGAGCAGTACTTC. Its protein product is CASSLGRANSYEQYF. Full variable domain (rest looked up from reference TRBV7-8 and TRBJ2-7): GAGVSQSPRYKVAKRGQDVALRCDPISGHVSLFWYQQALGQGPEFLTYFQNEAQLDKSGLPSDRFFAERPEGSVSTLKIQRTQQEDSAVYLCASSLGRANSYEQYFGPGTRLTVT.

The chain couples TRBV11-1 to TRBJ2-3, with 9 bases lining up with TRBD2. Unmatched junction bases numbered 10, after V lost 5 bases and J lost 4 bases. The CDR3 is 16 amino acids. The V gene's germline CDR1 is SGHAT and CDR2 FQDESV (reference sequence). The chain's CDR3 is CASSPLTSGRADTQYF. The CDR3 nucleotides are TGTGCCAGCAGCCCCCTGACTAGCGGAAGGGCAGATACGCAGTATTTT. The full variable domain, rest sourced from reference TRBV11-1 and TRBJ2-3, is EAEVAQSPRYKITEKSQAVAFWCDPISGHATLYWYRQILGQGPELLVQFQDESVVDDSQLPKDRFSAERLKGVDSTLKIQPAELGDSAMYLCASSPLTSGRADTQYFGPGTRLTVL.

The chain recombines TRBV27 with TRBJ1-4, with no clear D. V gave up 3 bases and J gave up 5 bases, with 13 bases separating them. The CDR3 runs 15 residues. Germline V gene lookup returns CDR1 MNHEY and CDR2 SMNVEV (reference sequence). The DNA of the CDR3 is TGTGCCAGCAGTTTCCGGACTGCAAGCAATGAAAAACTGTTTTTT. Protein sequence: CASSFRTASNEKLFF.

The V call is TRBV3-1 (or the pseudogene TRBV3-2), the J call TRBJ2-3, with a tentative D call TRBD2 (6 bases). Per the germline V gene, CDR1 is LGHDT and CDR2 is YNNKEL (reference sequence). The CDR3 length is 14 residues. Trimming pared 5 bases from V and 0 bases from J, leaving 9 bases between. CDR3 residues: CASSSGTSTDTQYF. DNA for the CDR3: TGTGCCAGCAGCTCCGGGACTAGCACAGATACGCAGTATTTT.

CDR3 DNA sequence: TGTGCCAGCATGAGGGGAGAAGGAGAGACCCAGTACTTC. Amino acids: CASMRGEGETQYF. The V call is TRBV7-9, the J call TRBJ2-5; tentatively, D is TRBD1 or TRBD2 (5 bases each). The germline V and J ends were trimmed by 7 bases and 4 bases, with 13 bases remaining between them. The germline CDR1 and CDR2 sequences are SEHNR and FQNEAQ (reference sequence). The CDR3 contains 13 residues.

The chain carries TRBV30 and TRBJ2-5, with D possibly TRBD1 on 5 matching bases. The CDR3 length is 16 residues. Trimming cost V 1 base and J 5 bases, with 20 bases left between them. Germline assignment: CDR1 GTSNPN and CDR2 SVGIG (reference sequence). In DNA, the CDR3 is TGTGCCTGGAGTGATCTCCCCGCAGGGTCCGCGGAGACCCAGTACTTC. Translating gives CAWSDLPAGSAETQYF.

V is TRBV3-1 (or the pseudogene TRBV3-2) and J is TRBJ2-7; TRBD2 matches at 7 bases. The junction had 4 bases not matched to a gene; V was cut back by 4 bases and J by 1 base. The CDR3 loop spans 14 amino acids. Germline CDR1 is LGHDT and CDR2 is YNNKEL (reference sequence). CDR3 in DNA: TGTGCCAGCAGCCTTAGCGGGCAATCCTACGAGCAGTACTTC. The encoded protein is CASSLSGQSYEQYF.

The rearrangement joins TRBV6-5 to TRBJ1-2; D possibly corresponds to TRBD1 (5 bases). Trimming removed 0 bases from V and 2 bases from J, with 13 bases in between. CDR1 and CDR2 (germline): MNHEY, SVGAGI. The CDR3 runs 16 residues. The CDR3 region has the DNA TGTGCCAGCAGTTACTCACGGGGCAGCCTCAACTATGGCTACACCTTC. Protein sequence: CASSYSRGSLNYGYTF.

V is TRBV15 and J is TRBJ2-5; TRBD1 might be the D (6 bases). This CDR3 is built from 15 residues. Germline lookup yields CDR1 LNHNV and CDR2 YYDKDF (reference sequence). Between the trimmed V and J ends, which lost 0 bases and 1 base, there was a span of 9 bases. The CDR3 DNA follows: TGTGCCACCAGCAGAGAACGACAGGTCCAAGAGACCCAGTACTTC. Translation gives CATSRERQVQETQYF.

The V call is TRBV4-1, the J call TRBJ1-2; 12 nucleotides line up with TRBD1. The CDR3 extends over 17 amino acids. V was pared by 4 bases and J by 2 bases, with 8 bases of the junction left unmatched. Germline V gene lookup returns CDR1 MGHRA and CDR2 YSYEKL. This CDR3 reads CASSRTGTGGLNYGYTF. CDR3 nucleotide sequence: TGCGCCAGCAGCCGTACCGGGACAGGGGGCTTAAACTATGGCTACACCTTC.

The gene calls are TRBV19 and TRBJ1-1; TRBD1 might be the D (5 bases). This CDR3 contains 15 residues. V lost 5 bases, J lost 5 bases, and 18 bases lay in between. Per germline, CDR1 LNHDA and CDR2 SQIVND (reference sequence). CDR3 DNA: TGTGCCAGTAGTCTCCCGGGTGCTGGGGGGACTGAAGCTTTCTTT. It translates to CASSLPGAGGTEAFF.

The CDR3 DNA sequence: TGTGCCAGCTTACTTGGGGACCTTTCCTACAATGAGCAGTTCTTC. Its translation: CASLLGDLSYNEQFF. The V gene is TRBV7-9, the J gene TRBJ2-1; either TRBD1 or TRBD2 may supply D (5 bases each). With 8 bases removed from V and 1 base from J, the gap between germline ends came to 15 bases. Looked up from germline, CDR1 is SEHNR and CDR2 is FQNEAQ (reference sequence). The CDR3 length is 15 residues. Based on the CDR3 plus reference TRBV7-9 and TRBJ2-1, the full variable domain is DTGVSQNPRHKITKRGQNVTFRCDPISEHNRLYWYRQTLGQGPEFLTYFQNEAQLEKSRLLSDRFSAERPKGSFSTLEIQRTEQGDSAMYLCASLLGDLSYNEQFFGPGTRLTVL.